The rows below give T cell receptor beta chains drawn from one sample of a study of cytomegalovirus exposure and HLA in healthy donors. Profiled with immunoSEQ multiplex PCR; TCRdb holds only in-frame clones, not every one. The sample consists of 150,000 to 200,000 clones, around 83% of them appearing once. The sample was PBMCs. These TCRs come from a man aged 45 to 65 in good health and CMV-seropositive. Both conserved end residues are part of each CDR3. Fields, in order: clone size, J gene, V gene, D gene, CDR3 length, CDR3 protein, CDR3 DNA. The D gene is left open where the match is weak. Clone size is not always given. Where it is, it says once, few, many or a class for expanded clones.

-	TRBJ2-1	TRBV6-6	-	15	CASRQGGDSYNEQFF	TGTGCCAGCAGGCAGGGTGGGGACTCCTACAATGAGCAGTTCTTC
few	TRBJ2-7	TRBV6-5	-	16	CASSYGGRQFHHEQYF	TGTGCCAGCAGTTACGGCGGTCGCCAATTCCACCACGAGCAGTACTTC
-	TRBJ1-4	TRBV10-3	TRBD1	12	CATRTGGGKLFF	TGTGCCACTCGGACAGGGGGGGGGAAACTGTTTTTT
-	TRBJ1-2	TRBV19	-	15	CASSIPSTGAGGYTF	TGTGCCAGTAGTATCCCTTCGACGGGTGCGGGTGGCTACACCTTC
-	TRBJ1-2	TRBV7-9	TRBD1	15	CASSGYRGSNYGYTF	TGTGCCAGCAGCGGGTACAGGGGGTCTAACTATGGCTACACCTTC
-	TRBJ2-7	TRBV7-8	-	13	CASSARLGHEQYF	TGTGCCAGCTCCGCGAGGCTGGGTCACGAGCAGTACTTC
-	TRBJ1-5	TRBV29-1	-	14	CSVRGGDPYQPQHF	TGCAGCGTCCGGGGCGGGGACCCCTATCAGCCCCAGCATTTT
-	TRBJ1-5	TRBV4-1	-	14	CASSLNRDNQPQHF	TGCGCCAGCAGCTTGAACAGGGACAATCAGCCCCAGCATTTT
-	TRBJ2-7	TRBV5-6	TRBD1	16	CASSVQATGKRYEQYF	TGTGCCAGCAGCGTGCAGGCGACAGGGAAGCGATACGAGCAGTACTTC
-	TRBJ2-3	TRBV5-1	TRBD2	15	CASNRAGELTDTQYF	TGCGCCAGCAACCGCGCGGGGGAGTTGACAGATACGCAGTATTTT
-	TRBJ1-2	TRBV11-2	TRBD1	16	CASSPFRDRGVDGYTF	TGTGCCAGCAGCCCGTTCCGGGACAGGGGTGTAGATGGCTACACCTTC
-	TRBJ1-6	TRBV4-3	-	14	CASSRGGVNSPLHF	TGCGCCAGCAGCCGTGGGGGGGTTAATTCACCCCTCCACTTT
-	TRBJ2-7	TRBV7-9	TRBD2	18	CASSFSTSGGTNSYEQYF	TGTGCCAGCAGCTTCTCCACTAGCGGGGGGACGAACTCCTACGAGCAGTACTTC
few	TRBJ2-5	TRBV28	TRBD1	13	CANLTGGRETQYF	TGTGCCAACCTAACAGGGGGCAGAGAGACCCAGTACTTC
-	TRBJ1-6	TRBV6-5	-	13	CASVNLPGSPLHF	TGTGCCAGCGTGAACCTACCCGGTTCACCCCTCCACTTT
-	TRBJ2-7	TRBV28	TRBD2	15	CASSLVAGGSYEQYF	TGTGCCAGCAGTTTAGTAGCGGGAGGATCTTACGAGCAGTACTTC
-	TRBJ2-3	TRBV6-5	TRBD2	14	CASSYAGVTDTQYF	TGTGCCAGCAGTTATGCGGGAGTGACAGATACGCAGTATTTT
-	TRBJ2-1	TRBV7-9	TRBD2	15	CASSPRLASGNEQFF	TGTGCCAGCAGCCCGCGACTAGCTTCCGGGAATGAGCAGTTCTTC
-	TRBJ1-5	TRBV29-1	-	13	CSGQKGQGQPQHF	TGCAGCGGCCAAAAGGGGCAAGGTCAGCCCCAGCATTTT
-	TRBJ2-5	TRBV7-2	-	14	CASSLGPGRETQYF	TGTGCCAGCAGCTTAGGGCCAGGGCGAGAGACCCAGTACTTC
-	TRBJ2-3	TRBV5-4	TRBD1	13	CASSFAGGDTQYF	TGTGCCAGCAGCTTCGCAGGGGGCGATACGCAGTATTTT
-	TRBJ2-2	TRBV10-3	-	14	CAISGTQNTGELFF	TGTGCCATCAGTGGGACTCAGAACACCGGGGAGCTGTTTTTT
-	TRBJ2-3	TRBV28	TRBD2	16	CATDKGTSGSTDTQYF	TGTGCCACTGATAAAGGGACTAGCGGGAGCACAGATACGCAGTATTTT
-	TRBJ1-1	TRBV5-1	-	13	CASSLATNTEAFF	TGCGCCAGCAGCTTGGCTACGAACACTGAAGCTTTCTTT
-	TRBJ2-7	TRBV6-5	TRBD2	14	CASRQGLPYYEQYF	TGTGCCAGCAGGCAGGGACTACCTTACTACGAGCAGTACTTC
once	TRBJ1-2	TRBV10-3	TRBD1	15	CAISEWTGYDYGYTF	TGTGCCATCAGTGAGTGGACAGGGTACGACTATGGCTACACCTTC
-	TRBJ2-2	TRBV14	TRBD2	14	CASSQATSDGELFF	TGTGCCAGCAGCCAAGCGACTAGCGACGGGGAGCTGTTTTTT
-	TRBJ2-7	TRBV19	TRBD1	16	CASRATRTGGSYEQYF	TGTGCCAGTAGGGCCACGAGGACAGGGGGTTCCTACGAGCAGTACTTC
-	TRBJ2-3	TRBV7-9	TRBD1	15	CASSLRDRVTDTQYF	TGTGCCAGCAGCTTACGGGACAGGGTCACAGATACGCAGTATTTT
few	TRBJ2-1	TRBV28	-	15	CASSLYRSSYNEQFF	TGTGCCAGCAGTTTATACAGGAGCTCCTACAATGAGCAGTTCTTC
few	TRBJ1-2	TRBV29-1	-	15	CSVDADREDNYGYTF	TGCAGCGTTGATGCAGATAGGGAGGATAACTATGGCTACACCTTC
-	TRBJ1-2	TRBV5-5	-	14	CASSRGVLNYGYTF	TGTGCCAGCAGCCGTGGAGTACTTAACTATGGTTACACCTTC
-	TRBJ1-6	TRBV6-1	-	15	CASSEAGFYNSPLHF	TGTGCCAGCAGTGAGGCGGGGTTCTATAATTCACCCCTCCACTTT
-	TRBJ1-5	TRBV2	TRBD1	15	CASNKDRGVSQPQHF	TGTGCCAGCAACAAAGACAGGGGAGTCAGTCAGCCCCAGCATTTT
-	TRBJ1-2	TRBV6-5	TRBD1	15	CASSWDRGPAYGYTF	TGTGCCAGCAGTTGGGACAGGGGCCCGGCTTATGGCTACACCTTC
-	TRBJ1-1	TRBV7-9	-	13	CASSSGGGTEAFF	TGTGCCAGCAGCTCGGGGGGAGGGACTGAAGCTTTCTTT
-	TRBJ2-5	TRBV5-4	-	16	CASSSGSSTGQETQYF	TGTGCCAGCAGCTCCGGGTCCTCGACCGGTCAAGAGACCCAGTACTTC
-	TRBJ2-5	TRBV29-1	-	12	CSVEEGAETQYF	TGCAGCGTTGAAGAGGGGGCAGAGACCCAGTACTTC
-	TRBJ2-2	TRBV9	-	15	CASSVQLLNTGELFF	TGTGCCAGCAGCGTTCAACTTCTAAACACCGGGGAGCTGTTTTTT
-	TRBJ1-1	TRBV30	-	14	CAWSPGRMNTEAFF	TGTGCCTGGAGTCCAGGCCGGATGAACACTGAAGCTTTCTTT
-	TRBJ1-2	TRBV6-6	-	15	CASSQRQVLDYGYTF	TGTGCCAGCAGTCAACGACAGGTACTAGACTATGGCTACACCTTC
-	TRBJ2-4	TRBV4-1	-	16	CASSLLTGVAKNIQYF	TGCGCCAGCAGCCTACTGACAGGTGTCGCCAAAAACATTCAGTACTTC